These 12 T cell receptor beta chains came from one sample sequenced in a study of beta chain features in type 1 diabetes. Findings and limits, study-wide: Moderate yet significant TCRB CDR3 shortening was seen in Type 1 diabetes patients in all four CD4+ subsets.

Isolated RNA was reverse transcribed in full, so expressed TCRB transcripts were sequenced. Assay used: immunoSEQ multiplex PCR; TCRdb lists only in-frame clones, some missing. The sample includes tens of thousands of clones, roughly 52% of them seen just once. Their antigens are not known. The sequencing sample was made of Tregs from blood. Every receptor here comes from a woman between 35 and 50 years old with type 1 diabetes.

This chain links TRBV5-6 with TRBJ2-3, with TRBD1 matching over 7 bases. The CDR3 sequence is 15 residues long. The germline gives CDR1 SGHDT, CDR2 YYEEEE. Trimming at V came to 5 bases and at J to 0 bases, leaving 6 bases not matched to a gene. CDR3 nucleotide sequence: TGTGCCAGCAGTGCCGGGACAGAGAGCACAGATACGCAGTATTTT. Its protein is CASSAGTESTDTQYF.

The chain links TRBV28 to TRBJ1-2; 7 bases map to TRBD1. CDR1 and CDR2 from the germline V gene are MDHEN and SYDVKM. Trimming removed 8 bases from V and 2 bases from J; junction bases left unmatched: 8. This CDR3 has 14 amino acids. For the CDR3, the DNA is TGTGCCAGCGTTCGACAGGGAGGAAACTATGGCTACACCTTC. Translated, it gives CASVRQGGNYGYTF.

Here the CDR3 reads CSAARLAEQYF. CDR3 sequence (DNA): TGCAGTGCTGCCCGACTAGCGGAGCAGTACTTC. The rearrangement joins TRBV20-1 to TRBJ2-7, with 8 nucleotides matching TRBD2. CDR1 is DFQATT, CDR2 SNEGSKA, per germline (reference sequence). V shed 5 bases, J shed 7 bases, and the junction held 4 bases outside the gene matches. The CDR3 runs to 11 residues.

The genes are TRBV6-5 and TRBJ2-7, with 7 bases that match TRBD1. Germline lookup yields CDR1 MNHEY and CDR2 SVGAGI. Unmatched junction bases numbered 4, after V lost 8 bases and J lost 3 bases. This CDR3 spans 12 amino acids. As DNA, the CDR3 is TGTGCCAGCGGGGGACAGAGCTACGAGCAGTACTTC. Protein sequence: CASGGQSYEQYF.

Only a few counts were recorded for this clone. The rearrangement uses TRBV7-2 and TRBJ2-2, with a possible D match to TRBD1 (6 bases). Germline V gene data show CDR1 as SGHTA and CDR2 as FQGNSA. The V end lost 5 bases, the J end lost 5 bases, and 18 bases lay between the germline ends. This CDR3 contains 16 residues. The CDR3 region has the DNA TGTGCCAGCAGCCCTAGAGGGGGAAGTAGAACCGGGGAGCTGTTTTTT. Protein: CASSPRGGSRTGELFF.

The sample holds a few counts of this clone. In DNA form, the CDR3 reads TGTGCCAGCAGCTCGACTAGCGGGAACGAGCAGTACTTC. Translated: CASSSTSGNEQYF. This chain connects TRBV7-6 to TRBJ2-7; 11 bases match TRBD2. The CDR3 runs 13 residues. CDR1 and CDR2 (germline): SGHVS, FNYEAQ. V lost 4 bases to trimming and J lost 5 bases; unmatched junction nucleotides: 1. The whole variable domain, filled in from reference TRBV7-6 and TRBJ2-7, reads GAGVSQSPRYKVTKRGQDVALRCDPISGHVSLYWYRQALGQGPEFLTYFNYEAQQDKSGLPNDRFSAERPEGSISTLTIQRTEQRDSAMYRCASSSTSGNEQYFGPGTRLTVT.

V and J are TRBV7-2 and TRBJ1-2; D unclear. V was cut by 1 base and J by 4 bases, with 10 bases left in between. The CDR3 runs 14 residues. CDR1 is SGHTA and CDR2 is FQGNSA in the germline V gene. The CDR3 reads CASSLDGPRYGYTF. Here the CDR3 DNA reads TGTGCCAGCAGCTTAGATGGGCCTCGCTATGGCTACACCTTC.

CDR3 DNA: TGTGCCAGCAGTGGGACACTGATAAACACTGAAGCTTTCTTT. It specifies CASSGTLINTEAFF. The chain carries TRBV2 and TRBJ1-1, with D possibly being TRBD1 (5 bases). V lost 4 bases, J lost 2 bases, and 11 bases lay in between. The CDR3 totals 14 residues. The germline gives CDR1 SNHLY, CDR2 FYNNEI.

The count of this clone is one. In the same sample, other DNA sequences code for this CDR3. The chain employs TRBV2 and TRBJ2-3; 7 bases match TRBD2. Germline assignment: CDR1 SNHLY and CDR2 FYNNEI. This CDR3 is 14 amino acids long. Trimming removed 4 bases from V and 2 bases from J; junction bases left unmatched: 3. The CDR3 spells CASSGGLSTDTQYF. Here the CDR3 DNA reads TGTGCCAGCAGTGGGGGACTATCCACAGATACGCAGTATTTT. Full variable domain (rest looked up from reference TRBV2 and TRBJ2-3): EPEVTQTPSHQVTQMGQEVILRCVPISNHLYFYWYRQILGQKVEFLVSFYNNEISEKSEIFDDQFSVERPDGSNFTLKIRSTKLEDSAMYFCASSGGLSTDTQYFGPGTRLTVL.

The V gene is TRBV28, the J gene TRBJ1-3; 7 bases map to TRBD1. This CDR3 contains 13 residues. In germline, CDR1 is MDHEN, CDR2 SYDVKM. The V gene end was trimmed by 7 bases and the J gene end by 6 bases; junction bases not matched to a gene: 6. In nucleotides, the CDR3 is TGTGCCAGCACCCACGACAGGGTAAACACCATATATTTT. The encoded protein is CASTHDRVNTIYF.

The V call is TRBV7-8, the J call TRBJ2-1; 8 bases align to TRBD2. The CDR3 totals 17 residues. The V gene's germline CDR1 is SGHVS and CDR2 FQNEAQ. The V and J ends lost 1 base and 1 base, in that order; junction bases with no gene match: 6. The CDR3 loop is CASSLDKRERSYNEQFF. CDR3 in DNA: TGTGCCAGCAGCTTAGACAAGCGGGAGAGGTCCTACAATGAGCAGTTCTTC.

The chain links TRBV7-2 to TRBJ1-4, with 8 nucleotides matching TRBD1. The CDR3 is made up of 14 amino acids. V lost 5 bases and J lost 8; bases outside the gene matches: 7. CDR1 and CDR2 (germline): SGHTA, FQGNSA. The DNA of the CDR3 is TGTGCCAGCAGCCCTAGGACAGGGAGGGAAAAACTGTTTTTT. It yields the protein CASSPRTGREKLFF.